The 5 T cell receptor beta chains in this list originate from one sample, sequenced in a study of glioma-infiltrating T cells after dendritic cell vaccination. Time point reported: after dendritic cell vaccination, including at tumor progression/relapse. Sequenced by immunoSEQ multiplex PCR; TCRdb stores in-frame clones only, minus some. The sample holds tens of thousands of clones, 85% seen once. The specimen was blood, collected after dendritic cell vaccination. These receptors all come from a human donor with glioblastoma.

CDR3 DNA: TGTGCCAGCAGCTTAATTCAGGATAGCAATCAGCCCCAGCATTTT. This sequence encodes CASSLIQDSNQPQHF. J is TRBJ1-5 and V is TRBV7-2, with D unclear. V lost 2 bases to trimming and J lost 0 bases, with 8 bases between them. From germline, CDR1 is SGHTA and CDR2 FQGNSA. The CDR3 length is 15 residues. The complete variable domain, with remaining parts taken from reference TRBV7-2 and TRBJ1-5, reads GAGVSQSPSNKVTEKGKDVELRCDPISGHTALYWYRQSLGQGLEFLIYFQGNSAPDKSGLPSDRFSAERTGGSVSTLTIQRTQQEDSAVYLCASSLIQDSNQPQHFGDGTRLSIL.

The chain is built from TRBV11-2 and TRBJ1-4; D possibly corresponds to TRBD1 (5 bases). Germline CDR1 is SGHAT and CDR2 is FQNNGV. Between the trimmed V and J ends, which lost 5 bases and 8 bases, there was a span of 18 bases. The CDR3 sequence is 15 residues long. CDR3 region: CASSPRAREGEKLFF. The CDR3 nucleotides are TGTGCCAGCAGCCCCCGGGCCAGGGAAGGGGAAAAACTGTTTTTT.

The V call is TRBV5-1, the J call TRBJ1-2; 8 nucleotides match TRBD1. V trimming: 0 bases; J trimming: 5 bases; junction bases outside the gene matches: 6. The CDR3 has 15 residues. The germline CDR1 and CDR2 sequences are SGHRS and YFSETQ. The CDR3 DNA sequence: TGCGCCAGCAGCTTGGCGCAGGGGGCGCGATATGGCTACACCTTC. The encoded protein is CASSLAQGARYGYTF.

The chain carries TRBV6-5 and TRBJ2-1, with 9 bases that match TRBD1. CDR1 and CDR2 (germline): MNHEY, SVGAGI. J gave up 6 bases and V 6 bases, and 6 bases lay outside the gene matches. The CDR3 covers 14 residues. The CDR3 spells CASRPTGGRNEQFF. CDR3 nucleotide sequence: TGTGCCAGCAGGCCGACAGGGGGGCGCAATGAGCAGTTCTTC.

The rearrangement uses TRBV2 and TRBJ1-5; D remains unclear. Germline V gene lookup returns CDR1 SNHLY and CDR2 FYNNEI. This CDR3 is 15 amino acids long. With 3 bases removed from V and 2 bases from J, the gap between germline ends came to 11 bases. The CDR3: CASSEQRWGNQPQHF. The CDR3 DNA follows: TGTGCCAGCAGTGAGCAGAGGTGGGGCAATCAGCCCCAGCATTTT. The variable domain in full, with the rest retrieved from reference TRBV2 and TRBJ1-5, is EPEVTQTPSHQVTQMGQEVILRCVPISNHLYFYWYRQILGQKVEFLVSFYNNEISEKSEIFDDQFSVERPDGSNFTLKIRSTKLEDSAMYFCASSEQRWGNQPQHFGDGTRLSIL.